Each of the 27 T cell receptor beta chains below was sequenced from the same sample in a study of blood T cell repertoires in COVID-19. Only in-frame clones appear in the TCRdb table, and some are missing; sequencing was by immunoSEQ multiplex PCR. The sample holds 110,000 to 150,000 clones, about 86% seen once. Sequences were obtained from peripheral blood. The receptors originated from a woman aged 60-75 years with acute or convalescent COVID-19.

The CDR3 DNA follows: TGTGCCAGCAGCCGGGACCCAGGGGGGACCCAGTACTTC. Translating it yields CASSRDPGGTQYF. V usage is TRBV14 and J usage is TRBJ2-5; the match to TRBD1 covers 7 bases. This CDR3 is built from 13 residues. V lost 4 bases, J lost 7 bases, and 6 bases stayed unmatched. The germline V gene encodes CDR1 SGHDN and CDR2 FVKESK.

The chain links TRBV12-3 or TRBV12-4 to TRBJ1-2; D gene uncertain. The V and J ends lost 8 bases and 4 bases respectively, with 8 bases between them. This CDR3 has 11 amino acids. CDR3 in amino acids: CASERTYGYTF. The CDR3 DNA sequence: TGTGCCAGCGAGCGGACCTATGGCTACACCTTC.

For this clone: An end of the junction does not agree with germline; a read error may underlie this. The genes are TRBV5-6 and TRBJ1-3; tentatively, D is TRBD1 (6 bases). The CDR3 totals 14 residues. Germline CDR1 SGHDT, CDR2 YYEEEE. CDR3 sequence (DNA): TGTGCCAGCAGCTCCATCGGGGGGCCGTCGAGAAGTCTCTTT. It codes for CASSSIGGPSRSLF.

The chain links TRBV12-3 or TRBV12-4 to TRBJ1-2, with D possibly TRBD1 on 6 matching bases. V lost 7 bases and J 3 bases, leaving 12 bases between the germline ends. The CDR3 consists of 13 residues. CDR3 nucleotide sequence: TGTGCCAGCACCGTCGACAGGTACTATGGCTACACCTTC. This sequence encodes CASTVDRYYGYTF.

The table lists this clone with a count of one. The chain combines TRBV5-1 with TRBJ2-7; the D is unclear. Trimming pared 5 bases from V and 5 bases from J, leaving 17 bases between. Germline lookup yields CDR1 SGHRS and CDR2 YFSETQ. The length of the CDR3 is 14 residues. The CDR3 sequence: CASSPTDLSDEQYF. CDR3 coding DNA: TGCGCCAGCAGTCCGACTGACTTATCCGACGAGCAGTACTTC.

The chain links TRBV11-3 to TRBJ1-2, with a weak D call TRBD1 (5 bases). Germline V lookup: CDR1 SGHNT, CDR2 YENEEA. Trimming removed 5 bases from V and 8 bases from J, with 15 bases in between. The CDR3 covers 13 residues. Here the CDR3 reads CASSTGGTIGYTF. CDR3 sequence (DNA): TGTGCCAGCAGCACCGGGGGAACTATAGGCTACACCTTC.

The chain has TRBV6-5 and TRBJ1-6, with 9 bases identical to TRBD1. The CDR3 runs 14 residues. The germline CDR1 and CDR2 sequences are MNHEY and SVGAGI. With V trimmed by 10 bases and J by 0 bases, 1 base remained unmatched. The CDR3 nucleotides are TGTGCCATACAGGGGGCCTCCTATAATTCACCCCTCCACTTT. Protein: CAIQGASYNSPLHF.

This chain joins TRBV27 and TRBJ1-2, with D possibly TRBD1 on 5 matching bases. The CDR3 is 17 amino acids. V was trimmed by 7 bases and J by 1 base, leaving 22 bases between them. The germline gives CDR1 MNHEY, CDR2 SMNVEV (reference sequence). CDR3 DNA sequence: TGTGCCAGCACCAAACCGGGGACTTTCTTTCGTAACTATGGCTACACCTTC. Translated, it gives CASTKPGTFFRNYGYTF.

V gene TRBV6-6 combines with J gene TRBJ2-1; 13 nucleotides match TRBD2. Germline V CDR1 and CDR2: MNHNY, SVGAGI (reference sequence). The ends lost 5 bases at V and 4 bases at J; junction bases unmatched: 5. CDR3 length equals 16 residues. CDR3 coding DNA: TGTGCCAGCAGTCGACGGACTAGCGGGGGTTACAATGAGCAGTTCTTC. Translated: CASSRRTSGGYNEQFF.

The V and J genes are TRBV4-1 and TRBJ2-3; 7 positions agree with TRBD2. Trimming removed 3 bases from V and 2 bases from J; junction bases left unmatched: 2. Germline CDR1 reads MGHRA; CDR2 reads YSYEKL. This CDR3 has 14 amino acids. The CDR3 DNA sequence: TGCGCCAGCAGCCACGGGACTAACACAGATACGCAGTATTTT. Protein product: CASSHGTNTDTQYF.

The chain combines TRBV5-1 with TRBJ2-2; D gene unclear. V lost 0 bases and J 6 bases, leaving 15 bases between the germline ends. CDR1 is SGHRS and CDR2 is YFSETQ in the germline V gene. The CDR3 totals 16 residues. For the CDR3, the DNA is TGCGCCAGCAGCTTGGAGGTGGCGGTTCTTGCCGGGGAGCTGTTTTTT. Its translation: CASSLEVAVLAGELFF.

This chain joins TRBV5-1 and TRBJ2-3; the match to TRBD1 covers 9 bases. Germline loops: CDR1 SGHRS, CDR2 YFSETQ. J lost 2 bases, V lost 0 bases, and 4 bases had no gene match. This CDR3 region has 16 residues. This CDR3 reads CASSLVGTGPTDTQYF. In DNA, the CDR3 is TGCGCCAGCAGCTTGGTTGGGACAGGGCCCACAGATACGCAGTATTTT.

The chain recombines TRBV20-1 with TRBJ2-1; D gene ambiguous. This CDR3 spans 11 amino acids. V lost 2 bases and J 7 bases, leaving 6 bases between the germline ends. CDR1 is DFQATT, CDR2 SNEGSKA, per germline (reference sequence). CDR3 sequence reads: CSARRANEQFF. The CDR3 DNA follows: TGCAGTGCTAGAAGAGCGAATGAGCAGTTCTTC.

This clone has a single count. CDR3 DNA: TGCGCCAGCAGCCAGAGCCGTTTGCGGGGGGGCTCAGCAGATACGCAGTATTTT. Translated: CASSQSRLRGGSADTQYF. The J gene is TRBJ2-3, the V gene TRBV4-1, with 9 bases fitting TRBD2. Per the germline V gene, CDR1 is MGHRA and CDR2 is YSYEKL. The J segment lost 4 bases and the V segment lost 3 bases, leaving 14 bases of the junction unmatched. The CDR3 consists of 18 residues.

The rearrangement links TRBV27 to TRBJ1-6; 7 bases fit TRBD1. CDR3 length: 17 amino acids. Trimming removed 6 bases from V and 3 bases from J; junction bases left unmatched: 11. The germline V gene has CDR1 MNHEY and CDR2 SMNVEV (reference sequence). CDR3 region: CASRTTGFGSYNSPLHF. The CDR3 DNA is TGTGCCAGCAGAACGACAGGGTTTGGCAGCTATAATTCACCCCTCCACTTT.

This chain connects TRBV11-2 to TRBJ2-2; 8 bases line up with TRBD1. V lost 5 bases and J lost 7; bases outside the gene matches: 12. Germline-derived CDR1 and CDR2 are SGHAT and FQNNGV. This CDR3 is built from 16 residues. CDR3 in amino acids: CASSLRTGLRFGELFF. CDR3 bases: TGTGCCAGCAGCCTGCGGACAGGGCTACGTTTCGGGGAGCTGTTTTTT.

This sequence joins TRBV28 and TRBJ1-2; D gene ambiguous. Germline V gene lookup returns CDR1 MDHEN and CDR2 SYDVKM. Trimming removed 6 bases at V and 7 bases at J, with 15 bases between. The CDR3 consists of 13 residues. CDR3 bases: TGTGCCAGCAGGCAAGAGGCGAGGGTTGGCTACACCTTC. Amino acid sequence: CASRQEARVGYTF.

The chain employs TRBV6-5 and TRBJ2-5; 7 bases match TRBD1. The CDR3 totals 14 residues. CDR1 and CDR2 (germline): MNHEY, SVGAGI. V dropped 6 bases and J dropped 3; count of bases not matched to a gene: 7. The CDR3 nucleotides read TGTGCCAGCAGCCTGACAGGGTGGAAAGAGACCCAGTACTTC. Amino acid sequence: CASSLTGWKETQYF.

As DNA, the CDR3 is TGTGCCAGCAGCTCTCCCCTCCGGCTAGCGGGGGTGGAGACCCAGTACTTC. Translating it yields CASSSPLRLAGVETQYF. This chain uses TRBV11-3 with TRBJ2-5, with 10 nucleotides matching TRBD2. V lost 4 bases and J lost 5; bases outside the gene matches: 13. CDR3 length: 17 residues. Germline-derived CDR1 and CDR2 are SGHNT and YENEEA.

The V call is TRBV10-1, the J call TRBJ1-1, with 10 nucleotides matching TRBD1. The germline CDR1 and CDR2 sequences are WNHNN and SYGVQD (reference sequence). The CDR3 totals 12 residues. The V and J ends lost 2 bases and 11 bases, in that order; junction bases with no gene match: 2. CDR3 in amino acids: CASSEGTGEAFF. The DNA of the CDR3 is TGCGCCAGCAGTGAGGGGACAGGGGAGGCTTTCTTT.

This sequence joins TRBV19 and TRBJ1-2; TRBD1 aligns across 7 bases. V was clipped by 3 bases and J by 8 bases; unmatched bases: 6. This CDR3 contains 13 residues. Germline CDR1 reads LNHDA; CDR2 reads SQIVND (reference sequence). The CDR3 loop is CASSMDRTDGYTF. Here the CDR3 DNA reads TGTGCCAGTAGTATGGACAGGACCGACGGCTACACCTTC. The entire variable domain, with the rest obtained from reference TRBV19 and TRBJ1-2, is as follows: DGGITQSPKYLFRKEGQNVTLSCEQNLNHDAMYWYRQDPGQGLRLIYYSQIVNDFQKGDIAEGYSVSREKKESFPLTVTSAQKNPTAFYLCASSMDRTDGYTFGSGTRLTVV.

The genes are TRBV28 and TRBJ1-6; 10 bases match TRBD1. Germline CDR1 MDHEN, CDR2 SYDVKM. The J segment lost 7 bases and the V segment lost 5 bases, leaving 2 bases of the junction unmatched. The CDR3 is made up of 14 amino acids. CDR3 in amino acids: CASSPGQGNSPLHF. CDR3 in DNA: TGTGCCAGCAGTCCGGGACAGGGGAATTCACCCCTCCACTTT. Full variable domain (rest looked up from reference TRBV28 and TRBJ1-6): DVKVTQSSRYLVKRTGEKVFLECVQDMDHENMFWYRQDPGLGLRLIYFSYDVKMKEKGDIPEGYSVSREKKERFSLILESASTNQTSMYLCASSPGQGNSPLHFGNGTRLTVT.

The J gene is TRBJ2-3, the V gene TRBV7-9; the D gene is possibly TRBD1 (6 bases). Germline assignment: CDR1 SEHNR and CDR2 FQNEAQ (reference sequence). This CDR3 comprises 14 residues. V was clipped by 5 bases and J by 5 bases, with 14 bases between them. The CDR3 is CASSPPPGEDTQYF. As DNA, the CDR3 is TGTGCCAGCAGCCCCCCCCCAGGGGAAGATACGCAGTATTTT.

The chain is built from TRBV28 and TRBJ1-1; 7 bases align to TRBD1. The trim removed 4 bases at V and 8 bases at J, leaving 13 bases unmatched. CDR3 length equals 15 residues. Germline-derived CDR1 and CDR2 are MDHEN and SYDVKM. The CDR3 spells CASSSGGSLGVEAFF. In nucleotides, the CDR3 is TGTGCCAGCAGTTCAGGGGGTAGTCTAGGGGTAGAAGCTTTCTTT.

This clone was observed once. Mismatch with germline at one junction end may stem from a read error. Written as DNA, the CDR3 is TGTGCTAGCAGCTTAAGAAGCCTACATGGGGCGCCCGGGGAGCTGTTTTTT. Translated: CASSLRSLHGAPGELFF. V and J are TRBV7-7 and TRBJ2-2; the D gene is possibly TRBD1 (5 bases). Germline CDR1 is SSHAT and CDR2 is FNYEAQ (reference sequence). This CDR3 contains 17 residues.

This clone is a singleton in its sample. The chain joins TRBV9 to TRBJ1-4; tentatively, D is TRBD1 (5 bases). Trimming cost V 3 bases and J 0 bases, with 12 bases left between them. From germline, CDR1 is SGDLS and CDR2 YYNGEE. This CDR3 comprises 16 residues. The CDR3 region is CASSEGNAATNEKLFF. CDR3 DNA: TGTGCCAGCAGCGAGGGGAACGCTGCAACTAATGAAAAACTGTTTTTT.

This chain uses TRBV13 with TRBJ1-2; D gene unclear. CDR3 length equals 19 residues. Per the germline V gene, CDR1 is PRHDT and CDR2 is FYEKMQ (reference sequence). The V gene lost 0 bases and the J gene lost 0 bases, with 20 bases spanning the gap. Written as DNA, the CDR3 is TGTGCCAGCAGCTTAGGCCGGATAGATCCGAGACTCTCTAACTATGGCTACACCTTC. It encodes CASSLGRIDPRLSNYGYTF.